Below, 26 T cell receptor beta chains from the same sample are listed, as sequenced in a study of cytomegalovirus exposure and HLA in healthy donors (dated by TCRdb to 2017 to 2019). The protocol used for the library was the immunoSEQ multiplex PCR assay. A mixture of 60 forward primers for TCR Vbeta segments and 13 reverse primers for TCR Jbeta segments was used in the multiplex PCR. Drawn from immuneACCESS, this table holds only the in-frame rearrangements with V and J called that TCRdb kept. Clones are partly lost; checked studies trace under half to an unresolved V gene and leave the rest unexplained. The sample records under 200,000 clones, about 77% of which are singletons. In total, the top ten clones hold approximately 1.3% of the sample. The source material was PBMCs. The receptors derive from a man between 25 and 39 years old in good health and CMV-seronegative.

This clone was recorded a few times. The chain joins TRBV2 to TRBJ2-7; 9 nucleotides match TRBD1. This CDR3 contains 15 residues. Losses at the gene ends were 2 bases for V and 5 bases for J; bases not matched to a gene: 7. Germline V gene sequence: CDR1 SNHLY, CDR2 FYNNEI. The CDR3 DNA sequence: TGTGCCAGCAGTGAAATCTGGGACAGGGTCCACGAGCAGTACTTC. It yields the protein CASSEIWDRVHEQYF.

The CDR3 DNA reads TGTGCCAGCAGTCAGGGAACAGGGATCAATCAGCCCCAGCATTTT. Amino acids: CASSQGTGINQPQHF. V is TRBV7-2 and J is TRBJ1-5; perhaps TRBD1 as D (6 bases). Per the germline V gene, CDR1 is SGHTA and CDR2 is FQGNSA. This CDR3 contains 15 residues. V was cut by 6 bases and J by 3 bases, with 15 bases left in between.

The V call is TRBV10-3, the J call TRBJ2-7; tentatively, D is TRBD1 (5 bases). The CDR3 spans 14 residues. Trimming pared 3 bases from V and 5 bases from J, leaving 14 bases between. The germline V gene has CDR1 ENHRY and CDR2 SYGVKD. CDR3 region: CAISEGVHTDEQYF. The CDR3, as DNA: TGTGCCATCAGTGAAGGGGTTCACACCGACGAGCAGTACTTC.

This rearrangement joins TRBV6-1 to TRBJ1-4; 8 bases agree with TRBD1. The length of the CDR3 is 15 residues. V gave up 3 bases and J gave up 8 bases; unmatched junction bases: 8. Looked up from germline, CDR1 is MNHNS and CDR2 is SASEGT. The CDR3 loop is CASSDHRGVREKLFF. The DNA of the CDR3 is TGTGCCAGCAGTGACCACAGGGGGGTAAGAGAAAAACTGTTTTTT.

The chain combines TRBV7-8 with TRBJ2-5; 8 nucleotides line up with TRBD2. V was pared by 5 bases and J by 5 bases, with 10 bases of the junction left unmatched. From germline, CDR1 is SGHVS and CDR2 FQNEAQ. The CDR3 extends over 15 amino acids. The CDR3 reads CASSPTKGGGETQYF. The DNA of the CDR3 is TGTGCCAGCAGCCCGACGAAAGGCGGGGGGGAGACCCAGTACTTC.

The rearrangement links TRBV30 to TRBJ2-7, with D tentatively TRBD1 (6 bases). This CDR3 has 12 residues. V was trimmed by 3 bases and J by 3 bases, leaving 9 bases between them. Germline lookup yields CDR1 GTSNPN and CDR2 SVGIG (reference sequence). The CDR3 here is CAWRGQRYEQYF. The CDR3 bases are TGTGCCTGGAGAGGACAGCGCTACGAGCAGTACTTC.

This rearrangement joins TRBV2 to TRBJ2-7; TRBD2 aligns across 8 bases. CDR3 length: 14 residues. Germline V gene data show CDR1 as SNHLY and CDR2 as FYNNEI. V lost 8 bases and J lost 2; bases outside the gene matches: 8. The CDR3 loop is CASEAGGQTYEQYF. As DNA, the CDR3 is TGTGCCAGCGAGGCGGGAGGCCAGACCTACGAGCAGTACTTC.

J is TRBJ1-2 and V is TRBV30, with D hard to call. This CDR3 has 16 residues. V lost 4 bases to trimming and J lost 2 bases, with 20 bases between them. Germline CDR1 and CDR2: GTSNPN and SVGIG (reference sequence). This chain's CDR3 is CAWTDPPWTGNYGYTF. The CDR3 DNA is TGTGCCTGGACTGACCCGCCCTGGACGGGGAACTATGGCTACACCTTC.

The chain has TRBV27 and TRBJ2-1, with 11 positions matching TRBD2. The CDR3 loop spans 15 amino acids. V shed 4 bases, J shed 3 bases, and the junction held 2 bases outside the gene matches. The germline gives CDR1 MNHEY, CDR2 SMNVEV (reference sequence). CDR3 amino acids: CASSSGTSGYNEQFF. CDR3 in DNA: TGTGCCAGCAGTTCGGGGACTAGCGGCTACAATGAGCAGTTCTTC.

This clone was recorded a few times. This chain links TRBV4-1 with TRBJ2-2; 7 bases are shared with TRBD1. The V segment lost 4 bases and the J segment 3 bases; nucleotides outside the gene matches: 5. Germline V gene sequence: CDR1 MGHRA, CDR2 YSYEKL. CDR3 length equals 15 residues. The CDR3 loop is CASSRRQGHTGELFF. CDR3 in DNA: TGCGCCAGCAGCCGTAGACAGGGACACACCGGGGAGCTGTTTTTT.

This chain joins TRBV10-1 and TRBJ1-3, with a possible D match to TRBD1 (6 bases). This CDR3 has 14 residues. Trimming took off 11 bases at V and 0 bases at J, with 14 bases between the two ends. Per germline, CDR1 WNHNN and CDR2 SYGVQD (reference sequence). DNA for the CDR3: TGCGCCGGGGGCACGGATAGCTCTGGAAACACCATATATTTT. Encoded protein: CAGGTDSSGNTIYF.

This clone was detected once. This chain uses TRBV11-2 with TRBJ2-7; D not certain. This CDR3 is 13 amino acids long. Germline values: CDR1 SGHAT, CDR2 FQNNGV. The V gene lost 6 bases and the J gene lost 0 bases, with 9 bases spanning the gap. This CDR3 reads CASSSSGSYEQYF. The CDR3 DNA reads TGTGCCAGCAGTTCCTCCGGCTCCTACGAGCAGTACTTC.

The V and J genes are TRBV28 and TRBJ1-5; D remains ambiguous. The V end was cut by 4 bases, the J end by 6 bases, with 22 bases between. Germline values: CDR1 MDHEN, CDR2 SYDVKM. The length of the CDR3 is 17 residues. The CDR3 spells CASSSSGKAPFGQPQHF. CDR3 nucleotide sequence: TGTGCCAGCAGTTCCTCGGGGAAGGCTCCGTTCGGTCAGCCCCAGCATTTT.

The chain carries TRBV7-9 and TRBJ1-4; no clear D gene. The CDR3 sequence is 15 residues long. Trimming removed 6 bases from V and 0 bases from J, with 11 bases in between. The germline gives CDR1 SEHNR, CDR2 FQNEAQ (reference sequence). CDR3 nucleotides: TGTGCCAGCAGTCGGGTGGATACAACTAATGAAAAACTGTTTTTT. Its protein product is CASSRVDTTNEKLFF.

In this sample, this clone turned up a few times. V usage is TRBV7-6 and J usage is TRBJ1-5, with unresolved D. Germline lookup yields CDR1 SGHVS and CDR2 FNYEAQ. Deletions cut 6 bases from V and 7 bases from J, with 13 bases between. This CDR3 has 13 amino acids. The CDR3 DNA sequence: TGTGCCAGCAGTTCGGGGATGGGGCAGCCCCAGCATTTT. Translation gives CASSSGMGQPQHF. Using reference TRBV7-6 and TRBJ1-5 for the parts outside the CDR3, the full variable domain is GAGVSQSPRYKVTKRGQDVALRCDPISGHVSLYWYRQALGQGPEFLTYFNYEAQQDKSGLPNDRFSAERPEGSISTLTIQRTEQRDSAMYRCASSSGMGQPQHFGDGTRLSIL.

With respect to this clone: At one end the junction does not follow the germline gene, possibly because of a read error. This chain links TRBV7-7 with TRBJ2-7; TRBD1 aligns across 7 bases. This CDR3 has 14 amino acids. CDR1 is SSHAT, CDR2 FNYEAQ, per germline (reference sequence). CDR3 sequence (DNA): TGTGCTAGCAGCACCTCGACAGGGACGGTCGAGCAGTACTTC. This translates into CASSTSTGTVEQYF. Full variable domain (outside the CDR3, taken from reference TRBV7-7 and TRBJ2-7): GAGVSQSPRYKVTKRGQDVTLRCDPISSHATLYWYQQALGQGPEFLTYFNYEAQPDKSGLPSDRFSAERPEGSISTLTIQRTEQRDSAMYRCASSTSTGTVEQYFGPGTRLTVT.

The chain links TRBV27 to TRBJ2-7; perhaps TRBD1 as D (6 bases). CDR1 and CDR2 (germline): MNHEY, SMNVEV (reference sequence). CDR3 length equals 15 residues. Trimming shortened V by 2 bases and J by 0 bases, and 11 bases separated the two germline ends. The CDR3 coding sequence is TGTGCCAGCAGTTTAACGCAGACAGGCTCCTACGAGCAGTACTTC. Translated: CASSLTQTGSYEQYF.

The chain couples TRBV27 to TRBJ2-7, with 11 positions matching TRBD2. CDR3 length equals 16 residues. The J segment lost 1 base and the V segment lost 0 bases, leaving 2 bases of the junction unmatched. Germline values: CDR1 MNHEY, CDR2 SMNVEV (reference sequence). The CDR3 DNA follows: TGTGCCAGCAGTTTATCCGGGACTAGCGGATCCTACGAGCAGTACTTC. It specifies CASSLSGTSGSYEQYF.

The rearrangement uses TRBV11-2 and TRBJ2-7, with a weak D call TRBD1 (5 bases). CDR1 is SGHAT, CDR2 FQNNGV, per germline. V dropped 6 bases and J dropped 3 bases, with 18 bases sitting between them. The length of the CDR3 is 15 residues. The chain's CDR3 is CASRTAGPLLYEQYF. The CDR3 DNA follows: TGTGCCAGCAGAACGGCAGGGCCGTTACTCTACGAGCAGTACTTC.

This clone was counted only a few times. The rearrangement uses TRBV30 and TRBJ2-7; 9 bases are a match to TRBD1. The CDR3 length is 12 residues. Per the germline V gene, CDR1 is GTSNPN and CDR2 is SVGIG (reference sequence). V was clipped by 5 bases and J by 4 bases; unmatched bases: 3. The CDR3 loop reads CAWGTGRYEQYF. The DNA for the CDR3 is TGTGCCTGGGGGACAGGGAGATACGAGCAGTACTTC.

A word on this clone: A junction end diverges from the germline sequence, so it may reflect a read error. The V call is TRBV27, the J call TRBJ2-7; 7 bases line up with TRBD1. Per germline, CDR1 MNHEY and CDR2 SMNVEV (reference sequence). This CDR3 is 13 amino acids long. In DNA form, the CDR3 reads TGTGCCAGCAGGCGAAAGGGGGCCACATACCCCCACTTC. The encoded protein is CASRRKGATYPHF.

V and J are TRBV6-5 and TRBJ1-1; D gene unclear. This CDR3 region has 14 residues. Per germline, CDR1 MNHEY and CDR2 SVGAGI. The germline V and J ends were trimmed by 2 bases and 0 bases, with 7 bases remaining between them. The CDR3 reads CASSYRTVNTEAFF. In DNA form, the CDR3 reads TGTGCCAGCAGTTACCGCACGGTGAACACTGAAGCTTTCTTT.

The V gene is TRBV7-6, the J gene TRBJ2-5, with D possibly matching TRBD2 (6 bases). Trimming removed 6 bases at V and 2 bases at J, with 16 bases between. The CDR3 covers 15 residues. CDR1 SGHVS and CDR2 FNYEAQ come from the germline V gene. CDR3 DNA: TGTGCCAGCAGAAAAGGAGGGTCCCAACAAGAGACCCAGTACTTC. It translates to CASRKGGSQQETQYF.

The V and J genes are TRBV18 and TRBJ2-5; D call uncertain. This CDR3 is 15 amino acids long. In germline, CDR1 is KGHSH, CDR2 LQKENI. Trimming cost V 1 base and J 3 bases, with 12 bases left between them. CDR3 residues: CASSPLQDKEETQYF. The CDR3 region has the DNA TGTGCCAGCTCACCACTGCAGGATAAGGAAGAGACCCAGTACTTC.

The genes are TRBV30 and TRBJ1-2; D ambiguous. CDR3 length: 12 residues. Trimming left V 0 bases short and J 4 bases short, with 6 bases between. Germline lookup yields CDR1 GTSNPN and CDR2 SVGIG (reference sequence). The CDR3 loop reads CAWSVSIYGYTF. The CDR3 region has the DNA TGTGCCTGGAGTGTGTCCATCTATGGCTACACCTTC. The variable domain in full, with the rest retrieved from reference TRBV30 and TRBJ1-2, is SQTIHQWPATLVQPVGSPLSLECTVEGTSNPNLYWYRQAAGRGLQLLFYSVGIGQISSEVPQNLSASRPQDRQFILSSKKLLLSDSGFYLCAWSVSIYGYTFGSGTRLTVV.

The chain couples TRBV6-6 to TRBJ2-7; D not certain. CDR1 is MNHNY, CDR2 SVGAGI, per germline (reference sequence). Between the trimmed V and J ends, which lost 0 bases and 6 bases, there was a span of 15 bases. The CDR3 loop spans 15 amino acids. The CDR3 nucleotides read TGTGCCAGCAGTTACTCACAGAACCAGGCCCCCGAGCAGTACTTC. Its protein product is CASSYSQNQAPEQYF.